In this sample, the clone carrying this T cell receptor beta chain turned up a few times. This CDR3 is 15 amino acids long. V gave up 5 bases and J gave up 2 bases, with 14 bases separating them. TCRdb itself ran the RT-PCR reads through MiXCR, one entry per CDR3 protein. The table shows about 540,000 distinct CDR3 sequences, with approximately 24% occurring only once. The data belong to a study of response to subunit inactivated influenza vaccine. The sample was also reused in another study, on T cells expressing NK-cell markers. That study reports: UMIs were included in TCR beta cDNA generated by 5'RACE template switching.

The sequenced sample was CD4+ T cells sorted from PBMCs, obtained 12 days after vaccination. The rearrangement links TRBV12-3 or TRBV12-4 to TRBJ2-3; TRBD1 is a possible D gene (6 bases). The TCR was taken from a man in his fifties or sixties who received an inactivated influenza vaccine. The CDR3 reads CASSLPTGPTDTQYF. The CDR3 DNA reads as TGTGCCAGCAGTCTTCCGACAGGTCCCACAGATACGCAGTATTTT.